Listed here is a single T cell receptor beta chain. This entry belongs to a study of neoadjuvant anti-PD-1 for oral cavity cancer. The sample's time point: after neoadjuvant nivolumab, at surgical resection. Some clones are missing from TCRdb's copy, which holds only in-frame ones; the method was immunoSEQ multiplex PCR. The sample holds 40,000 or so clones, 35% to 40% seen once. V lost 0 bases and J 1 base, leaving 5 bases between the germline ends. The CDR3 has 14 amino acids. Germline loops: CDR1 SGDLS, CDR2 YYNGEE. The starting material was tumor tissue, obtained after nivolumab (anti-PD-1) treatment. The chain links TRBV9 to TRBJ2-1; D gene unclear. This sequence was found in a person aged 35 to 85 with oral cavity squamous cell carcinoma. The DNA of the CDR3 is TGTGCCAGCAGCGTAGGCTTGTCCTACAATGAGCAGTTCTTC. It specifies CASSVGLSYNEQFF.